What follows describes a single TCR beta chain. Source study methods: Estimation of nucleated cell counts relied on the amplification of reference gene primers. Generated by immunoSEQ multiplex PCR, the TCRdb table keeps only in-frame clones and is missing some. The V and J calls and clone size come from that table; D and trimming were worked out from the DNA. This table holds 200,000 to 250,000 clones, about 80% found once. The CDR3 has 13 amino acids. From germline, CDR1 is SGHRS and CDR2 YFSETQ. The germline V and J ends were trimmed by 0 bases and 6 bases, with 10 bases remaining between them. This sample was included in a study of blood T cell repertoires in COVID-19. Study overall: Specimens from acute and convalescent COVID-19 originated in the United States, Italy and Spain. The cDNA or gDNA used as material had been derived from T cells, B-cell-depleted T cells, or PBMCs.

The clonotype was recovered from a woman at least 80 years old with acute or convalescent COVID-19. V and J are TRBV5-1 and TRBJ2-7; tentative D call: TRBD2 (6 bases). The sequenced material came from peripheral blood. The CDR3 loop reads CASSLERDSEQYF. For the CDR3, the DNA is TGCGCCAGCAGCTTGGAGAGGGACTCCGAGCAGTACTTC.